These T cell receptor beta chains were read from a single sample in a study of regulatory T cells in long-lasting Graves disease. One entry per CDR3 protein results from TCRdb running MiXCR on the multiplex PCR reads. The sample shows 350,000 to 550,000 distinct CDR3 sequences, approximately 16% of them seen only once. These data are also associated with another study on T cells in Graves' hyperthyroidism and ophthalmopathy.

The sequencing here drew on peripheral blood mononuclear cells (PBMCs), taken at new diagnosis, from a patient treated with antithyroid drugs. These receptors all stem from a woman aged 18-29 years with Graves disease. Both conserved end residues are trimmed from each CDR3. The order of the fields is D gene, V gene, J gene, CDR3 protein. D genes are given only for firm matches.

D gene: -
V gene: TRBV20-1
J gene: TRBJ1-6
CDR3 protein: SALRGTNNSPLH

D gene: TRBD2
V gene: TRBV20-1
J gene: TRBJ2-5
CDR3 protein: SARTSGIQTQY

D gene: -
V gene: TRBV20-1
J gene: TRBJ2-1
CDR3 protein: SARFSPHNEQF

D gene: -
V gene: TRBV7-9
J gene: TRBJ1-2
CDR3 protein: ASSLFVNTDYGYA

D gene: -
V gene: TRBV6-5
J gene: TRBJ1-1
CDR3 protein: ASSYVGAPEAF

D gene: TRBD1
V gene: TRBV13
J gene: TRBJ2-1
CDR3 protein: ASSYRDRGKNEQF

D gene: -
V gene: TRBV24-1
J gene: TRBJ2-3
CDR3 protein: ATSDGVGDTQY

D gene: TRBD2
V gene: TRBV14
J gene: TRBJ2-1
CDR3 protein: ASSPWTSGYSYNEQF

D gene: -
V gene: TRBV20-1
J gene: TRBJ2-3
CDR3 protein: SATDGSTDTQY

D gene: -
V gene: TRBV24-1
J gene: TRBJ2-1
CDR3 protein: ATSGVATYNEQF

D gene: -
V gene: TRBV27
J gene: TRBJ2-3
CDR3 protein: ASSLNAGSDTQY

D gene: TRBD2
V gene: TRBV2
J gene: TRBJ2-2
CDR3 protein: ASSPISGKSTGELF

D gene: -
V gene: TRBV28
J gene: TRBJ2-5
CDR3 protein: ASSPNEGETQY

D gene: -
V gene: TRBV7-6
J gene: TRBJ1-3
CDR3 protein: ASSNAGFSSGNTIY

D gene: -
V gene: TRBV7-9
J gene: TRBJ2-5
CDR3 protein: ASSSGNERGTQY

D gene: TRBD2
V gene: TRBV11-2
J gene: TRBJ2-1
CDR3 protein: ASSPTSGRSRYNEQF

D gene: -
V gene: TRBV28
J gene: TRBJ1-6
CDR3 protein: ASSFGVPSPLH

D gene: TRBD2
V gene: TRBV7-3
J gene: TRBJ2-3
CDR3 protein: ASSQGTSGPSTDTQY

D gene: -
V gene: TRBV4-3
J gene: TRBJ1-4
CDR3 protein: ASSHLLAAREGEEKLF

D gene: -
V gene: TRBV6-1
J gene: TRBJ1-4
CDR3 protein: ASSNLGIREKLF

D gene: -
V gene: TRBV12-3/TRBV12-4
J gene: TRBJ2-3
CDR3 protein: ASSLQGTHTDTQY

D gene: TRBD2
V gene: TRBV10-2
J gene: TRBJ2-7
CDR3 protein: ASSESTSGGYEQY

D gene: -
V gene: TRBV6-1
J gene: TRBJ1-5
CDR3 protein: ASSRGVGGNQPQH

D gene: TRBD2
V gene: TRBV20-1
J gene: TRBJ2-2
CDR3 protein: SASSTSTLTGELF

D gene: -
V gene: TRBV3-1
J gene: TRBJ2-3
CDR3 protein: ASSSPRFGTDTQY

D gene: -
V gene: TRBV20-1
J gene: TRBJ2-4
CDR3 protein: SVIQADKNIQY

D gene: TRBD1
V gene: TRBV30
J gene: TRBJ2-7
CDR3 protein: AWSGQDYEQY

D gene: TRBD2
V gene: TRBV28
J gene: TRBJ2-1
CDR3 protein: ASSFPTGTSGRLTYNEQF

D gene: -
V gene: TRBV28
J gene: TRBJ2-3
CDR3 protein: ASTLSGSGSDTQY

D gene: -
V gene: TRBV29-1
J gene: TRBJ2-1
CDR3 protein: SSATYNEQF

D gene: TRBD1
V gene: TRBV6-2/TRBV6-3
J gene: TRBJ2-2
CDR3 protein: ASRATGANTGELF

D gene: -
V gene: TRBV20-1
J gene: TRBJ1-5
CDR3 protein: SARWGLSNQPQH

D gene: -
V gene: TRBV6-1
J gene: TRBJ1-5
CDR3 protein: ATLEQRNSNQPQH

D gene: -
V gene: TRBV10-3
J gene: TRBJ1-1
CDR3 protein: AISAAGLDLF

D gene: -
V gene: TRBV27
J gene: TRBJ1-2
CDR3 protein: ASSSLVGWDYGYT

D gene: -
V gene: TRBV20-1
J gene: TRBJ1-2
CDR3 protein: SARVPTRGYT

D gene: TRBD2
V gene: TRBV3-1
J gene: TRBJ2-1
CDR3 protein: ASSPVYVSGNSYNEQF

D gene: TRBD1
V gene: TRBV2
J gene: TRBJ2-3
CDR3 protein: ASRHRGDTDTQY

D gene: -
V gene: TRBV20-1
J gene: TRBJ1-6
CDR3 protein: SARPGQSNSPLH

D gene: TRBD2
V gene: TRBV14
J gene: TRBJ2-1
CDR3 protein: ASSQLAGGDHNEQF

D gene: -
V gene: TRBV2
J gene: TRBJ1-1
CDR3 protein: ASSEGVVPEAF

D gene: -
V gene: TRBV6-2/TRBV6-3
J gene: TRBJ2-7
CDR3 protein: ASSYLGAYEQY

D gene: TRBD1
V gene: TRBV7-8
J gene: TRBJ2-2
CDR3 protein: ASSKSPQMTGAEGTGELF

D gene: -
V gene: TRBV28
J gene: TRBJ1-5
CDR3 protein: ASSLSLSTDSNQPQH

D gene: -
V gene: TRBV11-2
J gene: TRBJ1-5
CDR3 protein: ASSLDLPGGQPQH

D gene: -
V gene: TRBV12-3/TRBV12-4
J gene: TRBJ2-5
CDR3 protein: ASTPDWYVTDEETQY

D gene: TRBD1
V gene: TRBV6-1
J gene: TRBJ2-5
CDR3 protein: ASSDPGQIQETQY

D gene: -
V gene: TRBV11-2
J gene: TRBJ2-1
CDR3 protein: ASSPGSREGEQF

D gene: TRBD2
V gene: TRBV7-2
J gene: TRBJ2-3
CDR3 protein: ATRTSGIGTDTQY

D gene: TRBD1
V gene: TRBV3-1
J gene: TRBJ2-2
CDR3 protein: ASSAGTGYTGELF

D gene: -
V gene: TRBV20-1
J gene: TRBJ2-1
CDR3 protein: SARRDLRNNEQF

D gene: TRBD2
V gene: TRBV2
J gene: TRBJ2-5
CDR3 protein: ASSGGLAGVETQY

D gene: -
V gene: TRBV14
J gene: TRBJ1-1
CDR3 protein: ASSQEVLSEAF